Below are 20 T cell receptor beta chains sequenced from a single sample in a study of shared clonotypes between healthy human individuals. Measured with immunoSEQ multiplex PCR; TCRdb has only the in-frame clones, and not every one. The sample includes 1,400,000 or so clones, roughly 98.5% of them seen just once. Sequenced material: naive CD4+ T cells sorted from blood. Subset given: CD45RA+ positively selected. Every receptor here comes from a man aged 25 to 40 in good health.

This sequence joins TRBV7-9 and TRBJ1-1; tentative D call: TRBD1 (5 bases). CDR1 and CDR2 from the germline V gene are SEHNR and FQNEAQ (reference sequence). V lost 2 bases and J 6 bases, leaving 10 bases between the germline ends. The CDR3 length is 13 residues. The CDR3 region is CASSLPGKAEAFF. CDR3 sequence (DNA): TGTGCCAGCAGCTTACCAGGGAAGGCTGAAGCTTTCTTT.

The rearrangement links TRBV10-1 to TRBJ2-3; D possibly corresponds to TRBD2 (6 bases). Trimming pared 6 bases from V and 6 bases from J, leaving 25 bases between. The CDR3 is 17 amino acids. Germline V lookup: CDR1 WNHNN, CDR2 SYGVQD (reference sequence). DNA for the CDR3: TGCGCCAGCAGCGCCCGGGGCGGGGCAGGGAACGGGGATACGCAGTATTTT. Protein sequence: CASSARGGAGNGDTQYF.

The chain combines TRBV4-1 with TRBJ2-5; 10 nucleotides line up with TRBD2. CDR1 and CDR2 from the germline V gene are MGHRA and YSYEKL. The CDR3 length is 16 residues. The V and J ends lost 1 base and 4 bases, in that order; junction bases with no gene match: 6. CDR3: CASSQGSSGSGETQYF. Here the CDR3 DNA reads TGCGCCAGCAGCCAAGGGTCTAGCGGGAGTGGAGAGACCCAGTACTTC.

V gene TRBV29-1 combines with J gene TRBJ2-3; D is ambiguous. This CDR3 is 17 amino acids long. V was shortened by 8 bases and J by 1 base, with 25 bases between the two germline ends. Germline V gives CDR1 SQVTM, CDR2 ANQGSEA. CDR3 coding DNA: TGCAGCCCCCCGAGACCGCACTCGCGTGGGGGCACAGATACGCAGTATTTT. Its translation is CSPPRPHSRGGTDTQYF.

This clone was found once. V is TRBV19 and J is TRBJ2-2, with 7 positions matching TRBD1. This CDR3 spans 15 amino acids. Germline CDR1 is LNHDA and CDR2 is SQIVND (reference sequence). V shed 5 bases, J shed 5 bases, and the junction held 8 bases outside the gene matches. The CDR3 DNA sequence: TGTGCCAGTAGTCCCCGACAGGGTAGGACCGGGGAGCTGTTTTTT. This codes for CASSPRQGRTGELFF.

This clone was seen once. The chain carries TRBV19 and TRBJ1-5, with 8 bases identical to TRBD1. This CDR3 is 14 amino acids long. Trimming removed 4 bases from V and 7 bases from J; junction bases left unmatched: 6. Germline V lookup: CDR1 LNHDA, CDR2 SQIVND (reference sequence). The CDR3 coding sequence is TGTGCCAGTAGTACTCCGACAGGGGTCCAGCCCCAGCATTTT. It translates to CASSTPTGVQPQHF.

The CDR3 coding sequence is TGTGCCAGCTCACCGGAGATTCCCAGGTCAGGGGGCTACACCTTC. Translated: CASSPEIPRSGGYTF. The V gene is TRBV18, the J gene TRBJ1-2; tentatively, D is TRBD1 (5 bases). CDR3 length: 15 residues. Germline V gene sequence: CDR1 KGHSH, CDR2 LQKENI. Trimming cost V 3 bases and J 8 bases, with 19 bases left between them.

The V and J genes are TRBV15 and TRBJ2-3; TRBD2 is a possible D gene (6 bases). Trimming removed 5 bases at V and 1 base at J, with 19 bases between. This CDR3 is built from 17 residues. Germline CDR1 is LNHNV and CDR2 is YYDKDF (reference sequence). Here the CDR3 reads CATSSRVGGSGTDTQYF. Written as DNA, the CDR3 is TGTGCCACCAGCTCCCGCGTTGGGGGGAGCGGCACAGATACGCAGTATTTT.

The CDR3 sequence is CASSPWTGVDSEKLFF. CDR3 in DNA: TGTGCCAGCAGCCCTTGGACAGGGGTTGATAGTGAAAAACTGTTTTTT. The J gene is TRBJ1-4, the V gene TRBV7-8, with TRBD1 identical over 9 bases. V lost 5 bases and J lost 7; bases outside the gene matches: 11. The germline CDR1 and CDR2 sequences are SGHVS and FQNEAQ. This CDR3 comprises 16 residues.

V usage is TRBV15 and J usage is TRBJ1-1, with D uncertain. Germline CDR1 and CDR2: LNHNV and YYDKDF (reference sequence). There are 16 residues in the CDR3. The V gene lost 1 base and the J gene lost 1 base, with 13 bases spanning the gap. The CDR3 sequence is CATSRAVGRGNTEAFF. The CDR3 DNA reads as TGTGCCACCAGCAGAGCCGTCGGGCGCGGGAACACTGAAGCTTTCTTT. Together with reference TRBV15 and TRBJ1-1, the CDR3 gives the full variable domain: DAMVIQNPRYQVTQFGKPVTLSCSQTLNHNVMYWYQQKSSQAPKLLFHYYDKDFNNEADTPDNFQSRRPNTSFCFLDIRSPGLGDTAMYLCATSRAVGRGNTEAFFGQGTRLTVV.

The chain is built from TRBV11-2 and TRBJ2-5; 10 bases map to TRBD2. The V gene end was trimmed by 7 bases and the J gene end by 6 bases; junction bases not matched to a gene: 11. This CDR3 spans 15 amino acids. Germline V gives CDR1 SGHAT, CDR2 FQNNGV. In DNA form, the CDR3 reads TGTGCCAGCACCTTGAGCGGGAGGGCCTTAAAGACCCAGTACTTC. This translates into CASTLSGRALKTQYF. Filled out from reference TRBV11-2 and TRBJ2-5, the complete variable domain reads EAGVAQSPRYKIIEKRQSVAFWCNPISGHATLYWYQQILGQGPKLLIQFQNNGVVDDSQLPKDRFSAERLKGVDSTLKIQPAKLEDSAVYLCASTLSGRALKTQYFGPGTRLLVL.

This chain joins TRBV9 and TRBJ2-3, with D tentatively TRBD2 (6 bases). The CDR3 covers 16 residues. The ends were cut back, 1 base at V and 4 bases at J, with 16 bases in the middle. Germline V CDR1 and CDR2: SGDLS, YYNGEE. CDR3 DNA: TGTGCCAGCAGCGTATTTTCCCGACTAGTAGCAGATACGCAGTATTTT. Its translation is CASSVFSRLVADTQYF.

The CDR3 protein is CASSQVAGDKSGTQYF. For the CDR3, the DNA is TGTGCCAGCAGCCAAGTAGCGGGGGACAAATCAGGGACGCAGTATTTT. The rearrangement links TRBV14 to TRBJ2-3, with TRBD2 matching over 9 bases. The CDR3 loop spans 16 amino acids. The V gene end was trimmed by 1 base and the J gene end by 9 bases; junction bases not matched to a gene: 11. Germline V gene sequence: CDR1 SGHDN, CDR2 FVKESK.

In its sample, this clone was seen once. The chain employs TRBV18 and TRBJ1-5, with TRBD1 matching over 10 bases. Per germline, CDR1 KGHSH and CDR2 LQKENI. V lost 3 bases to trimming and J lost 4 bases; unmatched junction nucleotides: 12. This CDR3 spans 18 amino acids. In nucleotides, the CDR3 is TGTGCCAGCTCACCCTCCCGCTCGGGGACAGGGGCAAATCAGCCCCAGCATTTT. Amino acid sequence: CASSPSRSGTGANQPQHF.

The chain is built from TRBV29-1 and TRBJ2-1; D gene ambiguous. Germline V gives CDR1 SQVTM, CDR2 ANQGSEA. The germline V and J ends were trimmed by 2 bases and 8 bases, with 13 bases remaining between them. The CDR3 contains 13 residues. The CDR3 here is CSVESRFGDEQFF. CDR3 DNA: TGCAGCGTTGAATCACGATTTGGCGATGAGCAGTTCTTC.

The chain uses TRBV29-1 and TRBJ2-7; 7 positions match TRBD1. This CDR3 region has 14 residues. Germline V lookup: CDR1 SQVTM, CDR2 ANQGSEA. V shed 5 bases, J shed 5 bases, and the junction held 12 bases outside the gene matches. The CDR3 here is CSVIIQGNFDEQYF. CDR3 DNA: TGCAGCGTTATTATACAGGGGAATTTCGACGAGCAGTACTTC.

The J gene is TRBJ2-7, the V gene TRBV7-2; TRBD1 is a possible D gene (5 bases). The length of the CDR3 is 14 residues. V was cut by 1 base and J by 1 base, with 8 bases left in between. Per the germline V gene, CDR1 is SGHTA and CDR2 is FQGNSA. In DNA form, the CDR3 reads TGTGCCAGCAGCTTAGACACAGGTTCCTACGAGCAGTACTTC. This encodes CASSLDTGSYEQYF.

The V gene is TRBV29-1, the J gene TRBJ2-1, with 12 bases matching TRBD2. The CDR3 is made up of 19 amino acids. Germline V CDR1 and CDR2: SQVTM, ANQGSEA. V shed 2 bases, J shed 0 bases, and the junction held 11 bases outside the gene matches. In nucleotides, the CDR3 is TGCAGCGTTGAATGGTTTCTAGCGGGAGGGCCGAGCTCCTACAATGAGCAGTTCTTC. Amino acids: CSVEWFLAGGPSSYNEQFF.

This clone was observed once. The chain joins TRBV6-6 to TRBJ2-7, with 8 positions matching TRBD1. CDR1 MNHNY and CDR2 SVGAGI come from the germline V gene (reference sequence). The CDR3 totals 16 residues. V lost 5 bases, J lost 0 bases, and 9 bases stayed unmatched. CDR3 protein: CASSRLTGGSSYEQYF. The CDR3 DNA reads TGTGCCAGCAGTAGGCTCACAGGGGGGAGCTCCTACGAGCAGTACTTC.

This chain links TRBV29-1 with TRBJ2-1; 7 nucleotides match TRBD2. Germline V lookup: CDR1 SQVTM, CDR2 ANQGSEA. The trim removed 3 bases at V and 9 bases at J, leaving 14 bases unmatched. CDR3 size: 15 residues. CDR3 sequence reads: CSVERLRRGSAEQFF. In DNA, the CDR3 is TGCAGCGTTGAGCGACTACGGCGCGGGAGTGCTGAGCAGTTCTTC.